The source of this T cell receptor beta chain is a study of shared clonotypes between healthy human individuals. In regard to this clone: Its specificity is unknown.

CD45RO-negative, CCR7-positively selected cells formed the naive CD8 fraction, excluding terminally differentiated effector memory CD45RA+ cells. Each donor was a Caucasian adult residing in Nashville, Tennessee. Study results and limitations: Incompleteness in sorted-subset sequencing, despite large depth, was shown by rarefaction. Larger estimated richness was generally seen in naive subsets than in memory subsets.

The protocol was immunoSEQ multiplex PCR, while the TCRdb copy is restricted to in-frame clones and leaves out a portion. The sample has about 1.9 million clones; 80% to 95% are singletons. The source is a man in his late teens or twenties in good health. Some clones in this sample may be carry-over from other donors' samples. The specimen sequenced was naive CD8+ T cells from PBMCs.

DNA for the CDR3: TGTGCCAGCAGCCCCCTAACGGGACAGGGTGTGCCGCCCCAGCATTTT. Translating it yields CASSPLTGQGVPPQHF. The chain carries TRBV7-8 and TRBJ1-5; 9 bases align to TRBD1. This CDR3 is built from 16 residues. The germline gives CDR1 SGHVS, CDR2 FQNEAQ. J was trimmed by 9 bases and V by 5 bases; bases with no gene match: 14.